This T cell receptor (beta chain) was identified in a study of blood T cell dynamics during melanoma immunotherapy. The time point denotes: pre-treatment baseline. At 12 weeks after first infusion, RECIST 1.1 defined response for most patients. Profiled with immunoSEQ multiplex PCR; TCRdb holds only in-frame clones, not every one. The sample comprises about 4,200 clones, 84% of which are singletons, and 14% rests with the top ten. Germline-derived CDR1 and CDR2 are GTSNPN and SVGIG (reference sequence). Trimming took off 4 bases at V and 2 bases at J, with 11 bases between the two ends. This CDR3 has 13 amino acids.

The receptor comes from a human donor with melanoma. Sample: blood, taken from a patient treated with checkpoint blockade. The rearrangement uses TRBV30 and TRBJ1-1, with D hard to call. The CDR3 spells CAWNPDTNTEAFF. The DNA for the CDR3 is TGTGCCTGGAATCCCGACACTAACACTGAAGCTTTCTTT. Full variable domain (remainder filled in from reference TRBV30 and TRBJ1-1): SQTIHQWPATLVQPVGSPLSLECTVEGTSNPNLYWYRQAAGRGLQLLFYSVGIGQISSEVPQNLSASRPQDRQFILSSKKLLLSDSGFYLCAWNPDTNTEAFFGQGTRLTVV.